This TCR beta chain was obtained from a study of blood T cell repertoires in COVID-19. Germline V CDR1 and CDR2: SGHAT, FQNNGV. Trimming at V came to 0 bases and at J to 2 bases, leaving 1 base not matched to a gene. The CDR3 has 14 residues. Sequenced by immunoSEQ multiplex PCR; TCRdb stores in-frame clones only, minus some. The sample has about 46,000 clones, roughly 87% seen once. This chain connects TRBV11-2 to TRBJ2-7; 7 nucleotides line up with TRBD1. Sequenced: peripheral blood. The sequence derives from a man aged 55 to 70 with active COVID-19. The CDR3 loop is CASSLDDRAYEQYF. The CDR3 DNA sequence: TGTGCCAGCAGCTTAGACGACAGGGCCTACGAGCAGTACTTC.